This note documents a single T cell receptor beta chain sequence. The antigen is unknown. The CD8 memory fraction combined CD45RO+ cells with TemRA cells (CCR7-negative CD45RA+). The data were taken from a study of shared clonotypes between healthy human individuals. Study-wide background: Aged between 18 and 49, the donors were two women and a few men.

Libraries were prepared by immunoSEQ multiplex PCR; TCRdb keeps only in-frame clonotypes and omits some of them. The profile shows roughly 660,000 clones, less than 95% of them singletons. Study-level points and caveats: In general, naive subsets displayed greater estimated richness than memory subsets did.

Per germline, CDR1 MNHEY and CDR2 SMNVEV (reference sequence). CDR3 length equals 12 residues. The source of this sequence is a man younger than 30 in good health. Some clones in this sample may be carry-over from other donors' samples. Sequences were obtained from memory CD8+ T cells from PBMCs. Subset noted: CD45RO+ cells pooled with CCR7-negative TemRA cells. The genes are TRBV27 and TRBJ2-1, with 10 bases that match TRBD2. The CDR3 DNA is TGTACCACTAGCGGGGTTTACAATGAGCAGTTCTTC. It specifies CTTSGVYNEQFF.